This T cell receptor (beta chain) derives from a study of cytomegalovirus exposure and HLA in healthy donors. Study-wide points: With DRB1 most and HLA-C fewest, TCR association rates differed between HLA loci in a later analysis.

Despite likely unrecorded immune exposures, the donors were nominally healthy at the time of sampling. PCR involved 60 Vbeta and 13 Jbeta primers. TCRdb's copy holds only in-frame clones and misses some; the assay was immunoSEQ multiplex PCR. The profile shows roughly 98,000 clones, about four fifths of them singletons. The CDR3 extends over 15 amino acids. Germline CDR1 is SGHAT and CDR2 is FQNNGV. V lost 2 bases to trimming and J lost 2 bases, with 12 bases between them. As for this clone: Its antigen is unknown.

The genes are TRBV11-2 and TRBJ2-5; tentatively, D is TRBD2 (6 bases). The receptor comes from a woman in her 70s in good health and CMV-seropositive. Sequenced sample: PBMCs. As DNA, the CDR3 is TGTGCCAGCAGCTTAAATAGCGGAGAGCAAGAGACCCAGTACTTC. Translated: CASSLNSGEQETQYF. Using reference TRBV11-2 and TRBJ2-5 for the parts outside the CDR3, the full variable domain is EAGVAQSPRYKIIEKRQSVAFWCNPISGHATLYWYQQILGQGPKLLIQFQNNGVVDDSQLPKDRFSAERLKGVDSTLKIQPAKLEDSAVYLCASSLNSGEQETQYFGPGTRLLVL.